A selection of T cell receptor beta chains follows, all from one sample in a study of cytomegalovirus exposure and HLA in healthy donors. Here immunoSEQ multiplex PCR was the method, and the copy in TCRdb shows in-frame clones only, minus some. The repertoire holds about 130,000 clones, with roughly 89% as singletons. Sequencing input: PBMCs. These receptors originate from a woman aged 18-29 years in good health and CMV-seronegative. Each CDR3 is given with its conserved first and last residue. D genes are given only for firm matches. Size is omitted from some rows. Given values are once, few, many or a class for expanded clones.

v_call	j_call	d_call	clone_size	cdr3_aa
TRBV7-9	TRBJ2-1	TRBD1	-	CASSPDRVGEQFF
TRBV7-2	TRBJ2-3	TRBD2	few	CASSPGGSTDTQYF
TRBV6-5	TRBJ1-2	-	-	CASSRQDYGYTF
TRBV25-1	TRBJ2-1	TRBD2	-	CASKPSGGYNEQFF
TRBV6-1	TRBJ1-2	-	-	CASSEVQGVYGYTF
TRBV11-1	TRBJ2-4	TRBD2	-	CASSLKRGPLAKNIQYF
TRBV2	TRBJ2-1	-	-	CASSEAQPSYNEQFF
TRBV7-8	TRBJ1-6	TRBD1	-	CASSPSGGTGNAPLHF
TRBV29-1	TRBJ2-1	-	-	CSVRQAPYNEQFF
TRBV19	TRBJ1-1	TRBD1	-	CASSKGQGWTEAFF
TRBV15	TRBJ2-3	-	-	CATSSSGHDTQYF
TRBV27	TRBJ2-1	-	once	CASRESSYNEQFF
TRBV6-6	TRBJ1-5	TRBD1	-	CASRPGQGGEQPQHF
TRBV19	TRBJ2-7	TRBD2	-	CATGRGYEQYF
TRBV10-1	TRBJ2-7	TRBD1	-	CASSAFGQGRLYF
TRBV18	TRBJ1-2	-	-	CASSQNSYSQTNYGYTF
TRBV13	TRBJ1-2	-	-	CASSFPGYGYTF
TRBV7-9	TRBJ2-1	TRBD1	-	CASLAWTGGADEQFF
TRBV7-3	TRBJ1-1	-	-	CASSKATMGKWNTEAFF
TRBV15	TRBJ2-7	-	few	CATSSRSGEQYF
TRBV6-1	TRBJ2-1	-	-	CASAYRDSSYNEQFF
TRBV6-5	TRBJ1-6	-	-	CASRLTGAYNSPLHF
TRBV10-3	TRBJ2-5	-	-	CAISEPGETQYF
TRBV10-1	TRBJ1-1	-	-	CASSTQMNTEAFF
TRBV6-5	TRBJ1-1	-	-	CASSYLQGNTEAFF
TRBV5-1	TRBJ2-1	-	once	CASSLDGRREQFF
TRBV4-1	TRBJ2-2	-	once	CASNRPGGGELFF
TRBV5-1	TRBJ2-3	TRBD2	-	CASSLRGLAGGTDTQYF
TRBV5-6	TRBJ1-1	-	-	CASSLAHLYSGTEAFF
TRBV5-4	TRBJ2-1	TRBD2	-	CASTYGLAMTPNEQFF
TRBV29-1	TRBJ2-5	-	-	CSCHGGRETQYF
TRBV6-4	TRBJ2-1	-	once	CASSAQTFNNEQFF
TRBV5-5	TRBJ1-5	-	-	CASSLYRDNQPQHF
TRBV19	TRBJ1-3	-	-	CASSIRSLGNTIYF
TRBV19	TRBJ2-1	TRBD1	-	CASNLRTGLREDEQFF
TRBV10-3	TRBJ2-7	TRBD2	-	CAISESVGRGGYEQYF
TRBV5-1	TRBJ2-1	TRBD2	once	CASSPGPAGAYNEQFF